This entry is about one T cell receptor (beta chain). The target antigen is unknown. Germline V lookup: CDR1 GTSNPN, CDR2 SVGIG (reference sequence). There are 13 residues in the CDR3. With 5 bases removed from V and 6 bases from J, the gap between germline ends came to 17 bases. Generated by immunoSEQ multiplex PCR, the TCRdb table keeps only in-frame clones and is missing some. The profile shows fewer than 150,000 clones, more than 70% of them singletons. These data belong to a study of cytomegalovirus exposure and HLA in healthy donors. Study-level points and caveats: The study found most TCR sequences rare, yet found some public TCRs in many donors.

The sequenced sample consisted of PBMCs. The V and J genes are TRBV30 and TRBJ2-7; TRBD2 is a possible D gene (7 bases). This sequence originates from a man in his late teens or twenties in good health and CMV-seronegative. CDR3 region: CAWGHGGALEQYF. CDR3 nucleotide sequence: TGTGCCTGGGGCCATGGGGGGGCCCTCGAGCAGTACTTC.